This T cell receptor (beta chain) was found in a study of immune cell composition in non-small cell lung cancer. Template was genomic DNA from frozen, unsorted single-cell suspensions. Study-wide points: Smoking pack-years did not significantly correlate with tumour TCR-beta clonality. Lung squamous cell carcinoma tumours had significantly higher top 10 clone scores and productive clonality than lung adenocarcinoma. Tumour-associated clones >0.5% occurred in roughly 35% of adenocarcinomas, about 80% of squamous.

Turning to this clone: Its antigen is unknown.

This CDR3 has 13 amino acids. Germline assignment: CDR1 MNHEY and CDR2 SVGAGI. V was pared by 2 bases and J by 6 bases, with 9 bases between. Only in-frame clones appear in the TCRdb table, and some are missing; sequencing was by immunoSEQ multiplex PCR. The table shows roughly 3,000 clones, with around 80% occurring only once. This clonotype originated in a human donor with non-small cell lung cancer. The specimen was lung tumor tissue. The chain joins TRBV6-5 to TRBJ2-3; D possibly corresponds to TRBD2 (6 bases). The CDR3 spells CASSYGGADTQYF. The CDR3 DNA reads TGTGCCAGCAGTTACGGCGGGGCTGATACGCAGTATTTT.